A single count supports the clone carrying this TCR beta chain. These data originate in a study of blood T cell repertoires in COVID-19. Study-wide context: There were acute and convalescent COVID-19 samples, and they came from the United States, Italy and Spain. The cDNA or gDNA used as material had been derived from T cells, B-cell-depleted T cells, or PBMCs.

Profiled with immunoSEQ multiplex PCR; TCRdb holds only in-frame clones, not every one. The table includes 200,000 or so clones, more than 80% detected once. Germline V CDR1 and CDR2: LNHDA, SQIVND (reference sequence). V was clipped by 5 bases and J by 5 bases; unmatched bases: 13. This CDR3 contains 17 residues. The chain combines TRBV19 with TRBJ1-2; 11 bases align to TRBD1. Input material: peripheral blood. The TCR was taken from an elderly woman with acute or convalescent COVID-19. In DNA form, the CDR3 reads TGTGCCAGTAGTCCCCCAGGACAGGGGGCCAGATGGTATGGCTACACCTTC. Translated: CASSPPGQGARWYGYTF.